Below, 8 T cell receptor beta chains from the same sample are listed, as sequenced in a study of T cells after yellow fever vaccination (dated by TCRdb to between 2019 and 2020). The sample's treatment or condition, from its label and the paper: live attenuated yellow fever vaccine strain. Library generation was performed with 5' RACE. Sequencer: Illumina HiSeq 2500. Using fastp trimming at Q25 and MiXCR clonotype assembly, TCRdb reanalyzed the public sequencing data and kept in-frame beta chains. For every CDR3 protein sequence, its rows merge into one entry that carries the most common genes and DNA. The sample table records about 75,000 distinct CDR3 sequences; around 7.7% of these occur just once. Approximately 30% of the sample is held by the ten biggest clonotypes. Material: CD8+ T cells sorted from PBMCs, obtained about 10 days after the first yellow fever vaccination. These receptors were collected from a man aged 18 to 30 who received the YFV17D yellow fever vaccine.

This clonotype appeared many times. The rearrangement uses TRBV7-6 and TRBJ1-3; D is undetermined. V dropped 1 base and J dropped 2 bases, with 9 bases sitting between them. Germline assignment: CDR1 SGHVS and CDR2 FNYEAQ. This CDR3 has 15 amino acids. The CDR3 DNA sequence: TGTGCCAGCAGCTTAGAAGGGTTTGCTGGAAACACCATATATTTT. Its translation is CASSLEGFAGNTIYF. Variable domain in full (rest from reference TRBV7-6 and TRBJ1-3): GAGVSQSPRYKVTKRGQDVALRCDPISGHVSLYWYRQALGQGPEFLTYFNYEAQQDKSGLPNDRFSAERPEGSISTLTIQRTEQRDSAMYRCASSLEGFAGNTIYFGEGSWLTVV.

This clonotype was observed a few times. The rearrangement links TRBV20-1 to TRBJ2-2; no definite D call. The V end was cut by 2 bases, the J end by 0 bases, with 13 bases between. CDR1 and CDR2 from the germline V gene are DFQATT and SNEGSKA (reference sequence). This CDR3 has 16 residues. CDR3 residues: CSARISRHSNTGELFF. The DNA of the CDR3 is TGCAGTGCTAGAATTAGTCGACATTCGAACACCGGGGAGCTGTTTTTT.

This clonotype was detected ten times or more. The CDR3 DNA reads TGTGCCAGCGGACCTGACTACCCTAACACCGGGGAGCTGTTTTTT. Its protein is CASGPDYPNTGELFF. V usage is TRBV27 and J usage is TRBJ2-2, with a possible D match to TRBD2 (5 bases). Germline CDR1 MNHEY, CDR2 SMNVEV (reference sequence). The ends were cut back, 8 bases at V and 2 bases at J, with 15 bases in the middle. CDR3 size: 15 residues.

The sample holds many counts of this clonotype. Here the CDR3 DNA reads TGCAGCGTTGAAGTGCGGTCGTACACCGGGGAGCTGTTTTTT. The encoded protein is CSVEVRSYTGELFF. The chain couples TRBV29-1 to TRBJ2-2; D is unclear. The CDR3 covers 14 residues. Per the germline V gene, CDR1 is SQVTM and CDR2 is ANQGSEA. V gave up 1 base and J gave up 3 bases, with 9 bases separating them.

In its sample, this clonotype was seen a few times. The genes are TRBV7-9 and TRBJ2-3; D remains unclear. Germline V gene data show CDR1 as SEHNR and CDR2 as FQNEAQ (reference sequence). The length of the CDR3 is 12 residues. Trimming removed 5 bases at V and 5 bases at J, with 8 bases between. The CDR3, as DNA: TGTGCCAGCAGCGGCTCAGAAGATACGCAGTATTTT. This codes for CASSGSEDTQYF.

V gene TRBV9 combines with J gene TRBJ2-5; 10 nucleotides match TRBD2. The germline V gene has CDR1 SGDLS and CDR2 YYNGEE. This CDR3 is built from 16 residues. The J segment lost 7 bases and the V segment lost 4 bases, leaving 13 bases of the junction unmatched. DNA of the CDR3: TGTGCCAGCAGCCTTAGAGCGGGGGGGCAAGGGGTGACCCAGTACTTC. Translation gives CASSLRAGGQGVTQYF.

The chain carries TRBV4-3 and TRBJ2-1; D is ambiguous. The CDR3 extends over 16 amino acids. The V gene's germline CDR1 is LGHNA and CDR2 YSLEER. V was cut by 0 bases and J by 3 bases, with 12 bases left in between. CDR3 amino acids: CASSQDGDYCYNEQFF. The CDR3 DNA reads TGCGCCAGCAGCCAAGACGGCGATTACTGCTACAATGAGCAGTTCTTC.

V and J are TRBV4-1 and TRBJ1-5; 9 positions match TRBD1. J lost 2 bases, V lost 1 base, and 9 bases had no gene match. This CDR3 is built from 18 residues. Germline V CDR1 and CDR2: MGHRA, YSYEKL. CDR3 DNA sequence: TGCGCCAGCAGCCAAGTACAGGGGGCTCTGAATGGCAATCAGCCCCAGCATTTT. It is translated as CASSQVQGALNGNQPQHF.